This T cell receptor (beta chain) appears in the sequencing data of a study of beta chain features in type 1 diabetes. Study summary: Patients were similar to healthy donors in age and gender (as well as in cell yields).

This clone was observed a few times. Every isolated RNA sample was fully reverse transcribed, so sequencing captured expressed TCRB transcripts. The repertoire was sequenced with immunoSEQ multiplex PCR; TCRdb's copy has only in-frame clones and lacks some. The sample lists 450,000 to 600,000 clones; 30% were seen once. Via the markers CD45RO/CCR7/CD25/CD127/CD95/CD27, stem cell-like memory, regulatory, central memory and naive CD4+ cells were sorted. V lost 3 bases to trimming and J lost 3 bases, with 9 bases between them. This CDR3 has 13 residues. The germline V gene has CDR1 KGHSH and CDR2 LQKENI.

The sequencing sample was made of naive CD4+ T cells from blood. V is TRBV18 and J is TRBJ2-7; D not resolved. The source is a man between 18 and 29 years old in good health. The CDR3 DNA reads TGTGCCAGCTCACCCGGAAGTAACTACGAGCAGTACTTC. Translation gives CASSPGSNYEQYF.